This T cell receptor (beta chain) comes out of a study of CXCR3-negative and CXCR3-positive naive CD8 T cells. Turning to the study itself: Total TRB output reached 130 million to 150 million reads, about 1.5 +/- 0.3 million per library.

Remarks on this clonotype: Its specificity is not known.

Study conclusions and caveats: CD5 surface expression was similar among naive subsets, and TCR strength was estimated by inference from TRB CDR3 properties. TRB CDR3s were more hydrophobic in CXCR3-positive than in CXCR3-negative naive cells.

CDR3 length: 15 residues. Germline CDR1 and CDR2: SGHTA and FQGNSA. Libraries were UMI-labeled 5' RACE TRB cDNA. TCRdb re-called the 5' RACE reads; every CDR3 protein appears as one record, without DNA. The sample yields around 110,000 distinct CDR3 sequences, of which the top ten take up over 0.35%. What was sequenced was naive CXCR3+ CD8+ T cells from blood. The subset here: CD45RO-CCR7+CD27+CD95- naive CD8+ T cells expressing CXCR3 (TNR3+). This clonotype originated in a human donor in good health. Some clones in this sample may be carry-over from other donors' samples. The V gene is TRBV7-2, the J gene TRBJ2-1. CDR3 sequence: CASSLALDGYNEQFF.